This TCR beta chain was retrieved from a study of T cell repertoires in Merkel cell carcinoma (dated by TCRdb to about 2019). As for the study more broadly: Patients who had received intralesional immunotherapy or systemic immune checkpoint blockade ahead of the biopsy were left out. Tetramer sorting, cloning and paired TCR sequencing of expanded tumor-infiltrating lymphocytes were first used to define MCPyV-specific clonotypes. Inclusion required a diagnosis of MCPyV-positive Merkel cell carcinoma and successful in vitro expansion of tumor-infiltrating lymphocytes.

TRB CDR3 sequencing and data processing of tumor genomic DNA were performed with the immunoSEQ assay. TCRdb's version of the immuneACCESS table is confined to in-frame rearrangements and falls short of the full clone set. An unresolved V gene accounts for under half of the shortfall where checked; the remainder is of unknown origin. This sample gives 15,000 or so clones in total; 76% of them show up just once. Roughly 15% of the sample rests with the top ten. Overall study outcomes, separate from this receptor: Normal tissue biopsies were not studied.

As for this clone: No cognate antigen has been identified for it. No much larger clonotype is one base removed from it; base qualities were not supplied.

Study subjects had biopsy-confirmed Merkel cell carcinoma that was MCPyV-positive, and every subject had positive serum antibodies to T-antigen. Six or seven adjacent 10-micron frozen tumor sections were used for genomic DNA extraction without cell sorting or culture. About 5 x 5 x 5 mm of tumor biopsy tissue was frozen in optimal cutting temperature compound. In the frozen biopsy, scout sections stained with hematoxylin and eosin confirmed abundant Merkel cell carcinoma and infiltrating cells. There are 14 amino acids in the CDR3, from cysteine to phenylalanine inclusive. The CDR3 DNA has 42 bases and is translated from base 1. CDR1 is given as LGHNA and CDR2 as YNFKEQ, both from the germline V gene. Trimming at the junction amounts to 4 bases on V and 4 bases on J, and the germline ends lie 12 bases apart.

The V and J segments used are TRBV4-2 and TRBJ2-3, with the D gene call left open. Sequenced input: tumor tissue. This TCR was sampled from an adult with Merkel cell carcinoma. The sequenced DNA: TGTGCCAGCAGCCGAGACCTTGGCGCAGATACGCAGTATTTT. Translated, it reads CASSRDLGADTQYF.